The entry that follows covers one T cell receptor beta chain sequence. A single base separates this from a much larger clone, so it may be a read error. This record belongs to a study of T cells in Graves' hyperthyroidism and ophthalmopathy. Researchers took RNA transcripts and amplified the TCR beta CDR3 regions from them. First-round RT-PCR of the TCR CDR3 relied on the HTBI primer set. TCRdb re-called the multiplex PCR reads through MiXCR, storing one row per CDR3 protein. The sample carries about 590,000 distinct CDR3 sequences, 14% recorded once. This TCR derives from a woman aged 18-29 years with Graves' ophthalmopathy. The sequenced sample was blood.

CDR3 coding DNA: TGTGCCACAGACAGACAGGGGGGTGCAGATACGCAGTATTTT. It is translated as CATDRQGGADTQYF. V is TRBV30 and J is TRBJ2-3, with TRBD1 matching 9 bases. The CDR3 length is 14 residues. Germline values: CDR1 GTSNPN, CDR2 SVGIG (reference sequence). The V gene end was trimmed by 8 bases and the J gene end by 4 bases; junction bases not matched to a gene: 10.